These 9 T cell receptor beta chains originate from one sample sequenced in a study of T-cell memory formation after mild COVID-19. TCRdb re-analysed the 5' RACE reads in MiXCR, keeping a single row per CDR3 protein. The sample consists of about 400,000 distinct CDR3 sequences, roughly 17% of them appearing once. Source material: PBMCs or a T cell subset sorted from them (not recorded which). These receptors originate from a man aged 18 to 35 who had mild COVID-19 (a few samples of this study predate the infection). Cell type and time point are not known.

V is TRBV18 and J is TRBJ1-2; D perhaps matches TRBD1 (6 bases). This CDR3 region has 17 residues. Germline CDR1 KGHSH, CDR2 LQKENI. Trimming pared 3 bases from V and 2 bases from J, leaving 19 bases between. The chain's CDR3 is CASSPQEGQLLNYGYTF. DNA of the CDR3: TGTGCCAGCTCACCGCAAGAAGGACAGCTACTGAACTATGGCTACACCTTC. Full variable domain (remainder filled in from reference TRBV18 and TRBJ1-2): NAGVMQNPRHLVRRRGQEARLRCSPMKGHSHVYWYRQLPEEGLKFMVYLQKENIIDESGMPKERFSAEFPKEGPSILRIQQVVRGDSAAYFCASSPQEGQLLNYGYTFGSGTRLTVV.

The rearrangement links TRBV20-1 to TRBJ2-3; possibly TRBD2 for D (7 bases). The ends were cut back, 1 base at V and 7 bases at J, with 15 bases in the middle. CDR1 and CDR2 (germline): DFQATT, SNEGSKA (reference sequence). The CDR3 totals 14 residues. The DNA of the CDR3 is TGCAGTGCTAGAGGTCCGGGGGGCCCCCATACGCAGTATTTT. It encodes CSARGPGGPHTQYF.

This clonotype was seen a few times. J is TRBJ2-2 and V is TRBV5-1; 8 nucleotides match TRBD2. The CDR3 is 16 residues long. Trimming cost V 5 bases and J 0 bases; bases outside gene matches: 6. The germline gives CDR1 SGHRS, CDR2 YFSETQ. CDR3 sequence (DNA): TGCGCCAGCAGTTTGCGGGGGGCCGCGAACACCGGGGAGCTGTTTTTT. Its translation is CASSLRGAANTGELFF.

This clonotype was recorded at least ten times. The chain combines TRBV28 with TRBJ2-7, with 7 bases identical to TRBD1. Germline CDR1 is MDHEN and CDR2 is SYDVKM. Trimming at V came to 4 bases and at J to 4 bases, leaving 1 base not matched to a gene. This CDR3 is built from 12 residues. The CDR3 bases are TGTGCCAGCAGTTGGGACAGATACGAGCAGTACGTC. Its protein product is CASSWDRYEQYV.

J is TRBJ1-4 and V is TRBV20-1; no reliable D call. The CDR3 has 14 residues. V was shortened by 3 bases and J by 5 bases, with 13 bases between the two germline ends. Germline CDR1 and CDR2: DFQATT and SNEGSKA (reference sequence). In DNA, the CDR3 is TGCAGTGCTAGGGGCCGGGAGTGGAATGAAAAACTGTTTTTT. This gives the protein CSARGREWNEKLFF.

The chain is built from TRBV18 and TRBJ2-3, with TRBD2 as a possible D gene (6 bases). V was shortened by 3 bases and J by 2 bases, with 9 bases between the two germline ends. CDR1 is KGHSH, CDR2 LQKENI, per germline. This CDR3 comprises 14 residues. The CDR3 spells CASSPGEDTDTQYF. The CDR3, as DNA: TGTGCCAGCTCACCTGGGGAGGACACAGATACGCAGTATTTT.

This clonotype was seen a few times. This chain uses TRBV24-1 with TRBJ2-3; D gene uncertain. This CDR3 is 12 amino acids long. Germline values: CDR1 KGHDR, CDR2 SFDVKD. V lost 4 bases and J lost 2, with 3 bases in between. CDR3 bases: TGTGCCACCAGTGAAAACACAGATACGCAGTATTTT. Translated, it gives CATSENTDTQYF.

The V gene is TRBV5-6, the J gene TRBJ1-6, with 9 positions matching TRBD1. The CDR3 is 15 residues long. J gave up 8 bases and V 4 bases, and 7 bases lay outside the gene matches. Germline V gene lookup returns CDR1 SGHDT and CDR2 YYEEEE. The chain's CDR3 is CASSKGQGVDSPLHF. Here the CDR3 DNA reads TGTGCCAGCAGCAAGGGACAGGGTGTCGATTCACCCCTCCACTTT. Looking up the rest from reference TRBV5-6 and TRBJ1-6 gives the full variable domain: DAGVTQSPTHLIKTRGQQVTLRCSPKSGHDTVSWYQQALGQGPQFIFQYYEEEERQRGNFPDRFSGHQFPNYSSELNVNALLLGDSALYLCASSKGQGVDSPLHFGNGTRLTVT.

This clonotype turned up a few times. This chain links TRBV6-2 or TRBV6-3 with TRBJ2-7, with TRBD1 matching over 7 bases. With 10 bases clipped from V and 3 bases from J, the junction kept 12 bases outside the gene matches. This CDR3 has 14 amino acids. CDR1 is MNHEY, CDR2 SVGEGT, per germline. Here the CDR3 reads CATGTVTQFYEQYF. The CDR3 DNA reads as TGTGCCACCGGGACAGTTACCCAATTCTACGAGCAGTACTTC.